This TCR beta chain was identified in a study of response to subunit inactivated influenza vaccine (dated by TCRdb to 2017 to 2018). Regarding the complete study: To follow how T cells responded to a trivalent subunit inactivated influenza vaccine, the researchers relied on deep quantitative profiling of the T cell receptor repertoire. Summary of the overall study and its limitations: The authors suggested that each seasonal influenza vaccination may recruit only a limited number of new T cells.

CDR1 and CDR2 are read off the germline V gene as MNHEY and SVGEGT. The junction shows trimming of 0 bases on V and 6 bases on J, plus 9 bases between the germline ends. The CDR3 spans 13 residues, from the cysteine through the phenylalanine. The kept DNA is CDR3 alone, 39 bases in frame from the first base. Library preparation was by RT-PCR. The instrument given in TCRdb is Illumina HiSeq 2500. TCRdb cleaned the public reads at Q25 with fastp, built clones with MiXCR and kept in-frame beta chains. When rows share a CDR3 protein, they turn into one entry using the most common DNA and genes. The sample table records over 400,000 distinct CDR3 sequences; under 15% of these occur just once. Jointly, the top ten make up around 13% of the sample. Interpreted using the paper, the time point label stands for: around 47 days after influenza vaccine administration. This clonotype has a handful of counts. No cognate antigen has been identified for it. Base-call qualities are not available, and no considerably larger clone is one nucleotide away.

Material: PBMCs from blood, obtained roughly 47 days after vaccination. The receptor's source is a man between 50 and 59 years old who received an inactivated influenza vaccine. Donor details come from another sample of the same person, matched by shared clones. This chain is built from TRBV6-2 or TRBV6-3 and TRBJ2-7; the D gene is possibly TRBD1 or TRBD2, with 5 bases matching each. The bases are TGTGCCAGCAGTTACTCCTTGGGGACCGAGCAGTACTTC. Translated, it gives CASSYSLGTEQYF.